These T cell receptor beta chains were read from a single sample in a study of T cells in Graves' hyperthyroidism and ophthalmopathy. TCRdb analysed the multiplex PCR reads with MiXCR anew, one entry per CDR3 protein. The data contain under 600,000 distinct CDR3 sequences, about 16% of them singletons. Specimen: blood. The receptors were gathered from a woman in her thirties or forties with Graves' ophthalmopathy. Each CDR3 is given with its conserved first and last residue. D genes are given only for firm matches. Size tells how often a clone was seen (once, few, many) or the class of an expanded clone, and some rows leave it out.

d_gene: -; v_gene: TRBV3-1; abundance: many; j_gene: TRBJ1-3; CDR3aa: CASSQETAPSGNTIYF; CDR3nt: TGTGCCAGCAGCCAGGAGACAGCTCCCTCTGGAAACACCATATATTTT
d_gene: -; v_gene: TRBV5-1; abundance: few; j_gene: TRBJ2-1; CDR3aa: CASSSLGSSYNEQFF; CDR3nt: TGCGCCAGCAGCTCGCTGGGGAGCTCCTACAATGAGCAGTTCTTC
d_gene: -; v_gene: TRBV12-3/TRBV12-4; abundance: many; j_gene: TRBJ2-3; CDR3aa: CASSFSQTWRGTDTQYF; CDR3nt: TGTGCCAGCAGTTTCTCCCAGACCTGGAGAGGCACAGATACGCAGTATTTT
d_gene: -; v_gene: TRBV4-1; abundance: -; j_gene: TRBJ2-7; CDR3aa: CASSQVSRDEQYF; CDR3nt: TGCGCCAGCAGCCAAGTTTCAAGGGACGAGCAGTACTTC
d_gene: -; v_gene: TRBV11-2; abundance: few; j_gene: TRBJ2-1; CDR3aa: CASSLELSSYNEQFF; CDR3nt: TGTGCCAGCAGCTTAGAATTGAGCTCCTACAATGAGCAGTTCTTC
d_gene: -; v_gene: TRBV7-9; abundance: few; j_gene: TRBJ1-2; CDR3aa: CASEVGNYGYTF; CDR3nt: TGTGCCTCGGAGGTGGGGAACTATGGCTACACCTTC
d_gene: TRBD2; v_gene: TRBV29-1; abundance: many; j_gene: TRBJ2-1; CDR3aa: CSVGTSGPYNEQFF; CDR3nt: TGCAGCGTAGGAACTAGCGGGCCTTACAATGAGCAGTTCTTC
d_gene: -; v_gene: TRBV4-1; abundance: few; j_gene: TRBJ2-5; CDR3aa: CASSQVSKAETQYF; CDR3nt: TGCGCCAGCAGCCAAGTTAGCAAGGCAGAGACCCAGTACTTC
d_gene: -; v_gene: TRBV6-2/TRBV6-3; abundance: -; j_gene: TRBJ2-6; CDR3aa: CASHEAPGANVLTF; CDR3nt: TGTGCCAGCCATGAGGCTCCGGGGGCCAACGTCCTGACTTTC
d_gene: -; v_gene: TRBV18; abundance: few; j_gene: TRBJ1-1; CDR3aa: CASSQRDGEAFF; CDR3nt: TGTGCCAGCTCCCAGAGGGATGGTGAAGCTTTCTTT
d_gene: -; v_gene: TRBV5-1; abundance: -; j_gene: TRBJ2-5; CDR3aa: CASSLVTGQAIYQETQYF; CDR3nt: TGCGCCAGCAGCTTGGTGACGGGGCAGGCAATTTACCAAGAGACCCAGTACTTC
d_gene: -; v_gene: TRBV5-4; abundance: -; j_gene: TRBJ2-2; CDR3aa: CASSLFESGELFF; CDR3nt: TGTGCCAGCAGCTTGTTTGAGTCCGGGGAGCTGTTTTTT
d_gene: TRBD2; v_gene: TRBV2; abundance: -; j_gene: TRBJ2-5; CDR3aa: CASNNGAGVYQETQYF; CDR3nt: TGTGCCAGCAATAATGGAGCGGGGGTGTACCAAGAGACCCAGTACTTC
d_gene: TRBD2; v_gene: TRBV27; abundance: few; j_gene: TRBJ2-4; CDR3aa: CASRNLGGAKNIQYF; CDR3nt: TGTGCCAGCAGGAACCTCGGGGGGGCCAAAAACATTCAGTACTTC
d_gene: -; v_gene: TRBV6-1; abundance: few; j_gene: TRBJ1-1; CDR3aa: CASTYGTVVVVTEAFF; CDR3nt: TGTGCCAGCACGTACGGGACTGTCGTGGTCGTAACTGAAGCTTTCTTT
d_gene: TRBD2; v_gene: TRBV20-1; abundance: -; j_gene: TRBJ2-3; CDR3aa: CSGGGDTQYF; CDR3nt: TGCAGTGGGGGAGGGGACACGCAGTATTTT
d_gene: -; v_gene: TRBV5-1; abundance: -; j_gene: TRBJ1-6; CDR3aa: CASSGPGVANSPLHF; CDR3nt: TGCGCCAGCAGCGGCCCGGGGGTGGCTAATTCACCCCTCCACTTT
d_gene: -; v_gene: TRBV28; abundance: many; j_gene: TRBJ2-5; CDR3aa: CASSSMAGPQETQYF; CDR3nt: TGTGCCAGCAGTTCTATGGCGGGGCCCCAAGAGACCCAGTACTTC
d_gene: -; v_gene: TRBV7-9; abundance: many; j_gene: TRBJ2-2; CDR3aa: CASRSDRGFLGELFF; CDR3nt: TGTGCCAGCAGAAGCGACAGAGGGTTCTTGGGGGAGCTGTTTTTT
d_gene: TRBD1; v_gene: TRBV6-1; abundance: -; j_gene: TRBJ2-7; CDR3aa: CASSEWTGSYEQYF; CDR3nt: TGTGCCAGCAGTGAATGGACAGGGTCCTACGAGCAGTACTTC
d_gene: TRBD2; v_gene: TRBV5-8; abundance: few; j_gene: TRBJ2-3; CDR3aa: CASSLGAGVVDTQYF; CDR3nt: TGTGCCAGCAGCTTGGGAGCGGGAGTGGTAGATACGCAGTATTTT
d_gene: -; v_gene: TRBV7-2; abundance: many; j_gene: TRBJ1-5; CDR3aa: CASSLFWGGNQPQHF; CDR3nt: TGTGCCAGCAGCTTATTTTGGGGTGGCAATCAGCCCCAGCATTTT
d_gene: TRBD1; v_gene: TRBV29-1; abundance: many; j_gene: TRBJ2-7; CDR3aa: CSVHDRGSYEQYF; CDR3nt: TGCAGCGTTCACGACAGGGGAAGCTACGAGCAGTACTTC
d_gene: TRBD2; v_gene: TRBV18; abundance: many; j_gene: TRBJ2-3; CDR3aa: CASSRTGLAVTDTQYF; CDR3nt: TGTGCCAGCTCACGAACGGGACTAGCGGTTACAGATACGCAGTATTTT
d_gene: TRBD2; v_gene: TRBV6-1; abundance: -; j_gene: TRBJ2-2; CDR3aa: CASSFASGATGELFF; CDR3nt: TGTGCCAGCAGTTTTGCTAGCGGAGCTACCGGGGAGCTGTTTTTT
d_gene: -; v_gene: TRBV11-3; abundance: many; j_gene: TRBJ2-1; CDR3aa: CASSLDRGEQFF; CDR3nt: TGTGCCAGCAGCTTAGATCGGGGCGAGCAGTTCTTC
d_gene: TRBD1; v_gene: TRBV9; abundance: -; j_gene: TRBJ2-1; CDR3aa: CASSADSGTGYEQFF; CDR3nt: TGTGCCAGCAGCGCGGATTCCGGGACAGGGTATGAGCAGTTCTTC
d_gene: -; v_gene: TRBV20-1; abundance: many; j_gene: TRBJ2-7; CDR3aa: CSAADSYEQYF; CDR3nt: TGCAGTGCTGCCGACAGCTACGAGCAGTACTTC
d_gene: -; v_gene: TRBV2; abundance: few; j_gene: TRBJ2-7; CDR3aa: CASREQGSGGSYEQYF; CDR3nt: TGTGCCAGCAGGGAACAGGGATCGGGAGGCTCCTACGAGCAGTACTTC
d_gene: -; v_gene: TRBV12-3/TRBV12-4; abundance: -; j_gene: TRBJ2-5; CDR3aa: CASSLAPGWETQYF; CDR3nt: TGTGCCAGCAGTTTAGCGCCCGGGTGGGAGACCCAGTACTTC
d_gene: -; v_gene: TRBV10-3; abundance: -; j_gene: TRBJ2-2; CDR3aa: CAISESTRAGTPSELFF; CDR3nt: TGTGCCATCAGTGAGTCGACTCGGGCAGGGACTCCCTCGGAGCTGTTTTTT
d_gene: -; v_gene: TRBV2; abundance: many; j_gene: TRBJ1-5; CDR3aa: CASSVDSDSNQPQHF; CDR3nt: TGTGCCAGCAGTGTGGACAGTGATAGCAATCAGCCCCAGCATTTT
d_gene: TRBD1; v_gene: TRBV12-3/TRBV12-4; abundance: few; j_gene: TRBJ2-7; CDR3aa: CASSLSGQAPGEQYF; CDR3nt: TGTGCCAGCAGTTTATCGGGACAGGCCCCCGGGGAGCAGTACTTC
d_gene: -; v_gene: TRBV12-3/TRBV12-4; abundance: many; j_gene: TRBJ1-2; CDR3aa: CASSTGFYGYTF; CDR3nt: TGTGCCAGCAGTACAGGGTTCTATGGCTACACCTTC
d_gene: -; v_gene: TRBV7-3; abundance: many; j_gene: TRBJ2-1; CDR3aa: CASSSSRPDEQFF; CDR3nt: TGTGCCAGCAGCTCCTCAAGGCCCGATGAGCAGTTCTTC
d_gene: -; v_gene: TRBV5-1; abundance: -; j_gene: TRBJ1-3; CDR3aa: CASSLGDGQGTIYF; CDR3nt: TGCGCCAGCAGCTTAGGGGACGGCCAGGGCACCATATATTTT
d_gene: TRBD2; v_gene: TRBV7-9; abundance: many; j_gene: TRBJ2-7; CDR3aa: CASSSPESGGAYEQYF; CDR3nt: TGTGCCAGCAGCTCCCCTGAGTCGGGAGGAGCCTACGAGCAGTACTTC
d_gene: -; v_gene: TRBV12-3/TRBV12-4; abundance: few; j_gene: TRBJ1-4; CDR3aa: CASRPGQKGKLFF; CDR3nt: TGTGCCAGCAGACCCGGACAGAAGGGAAAACTGTTTTTT
d_gene: TRBD2; v_gene: TRBV4-1; abundance: few; j_gene: TRBJ2-2; CDR3aa: CASSQGTSGIVGELFF; CDR3nt: TGCGCCAGCAGCCAAGGGACTAGCGGGATAGTCGGGGAGCTGTTTTTT
d_gene: TRBD1; v_gene: TRBV2; abundance: many; j_gene: TRBJ1-1; CDR3aa: CASHRGLNTEAFF; CDR3nt: TGTGCCAGCCATAGGGGGCTGAACACTGAAGCTTTCTTT
d_gene: TRBD1; v_gene: TRBV6-9; abundance: few; j_gene: TRBJ1-1; CDR3aa: CASSLKQGVGNTEAFF; CDR3nt: TGTGCCAGCAGTTTGAAACAGGGGGTAGGGAACACTGAAGCTTTCTTT
d_gene: -; v_gene: TRBV4-1; abundance: -; j_gene: TRBJ2-7; CDR3aa: CASSQDIGRLRAEQYF; CDR3nt: TGCGCCAGCAGCCAAGATATCGGACGCCTCCGTGCAGAGCAGTACTTC
d_gene: -; v_gene: TRBV20-1; abundance: many; j_gene: TRBJ1-2; CDR3aa: CSAWDIDKNYGYTF; CDR3nt: TGCAGTGCTTGGGACATTGACAAGAACTATGGCTACACCTTC
d_gene: -; v_gene: TRBV7-8; abundance: -; j_gene: TRBJ2-3; CDR3aa: CASSLRGPLRDTQYF; CDR3nt: TGTGCCAGCAGCTTACGGGGGCCCCTCAGAGATACGCAGTATTTT
d_gene: -; v_gene: TRBV5-1; abundance: many; j_gene: TRBJ2-2; CDR3aa: CASRLSGLTGELFF; CDR3nt: TGCGCCAGCAGGTTAAGCGGTCTCACCGGGGAGCTGTTTTTT
d_gene: TRBD1; v_gene: TRBV20-1; abundance: many; j_gene: TRBJ1-5; CDR3aa: CSAVDREFLSNQPQHF; CDR3nt: TGCAGTGCCGTTGACAGGGAGTTTTTAAGCAATCAGCCCCAGCATTTT
d_gene: -; v_gene: TRBV7-9; abundance: many; j_gene: TRBJ1-1; CDR3aa: CASSWDGVRAFF; CDR3nt: TGTGCCAGCAGCTGGGACGGCGTCAGAGCTTTCTTT
d_gene: -; v_gene: TRBV5-1; abundance: -; j_gene: TRBJ2-2; CDR3aa: CASSLVVKGELFF; CDR3nt: TGCGCCAGCAGCTTGGTGGTGAAGGGGGAGCTGTTTTTT
d_gene: TRBD2; v_gene: TRBV7-2; abundance: few; j_gene: TRBJ2-1; CDR3aa: CASSSPVLAGGNEQFF; CDR3nt: TGTGCCAGCAGCTCCCCGGTGTTAGCGGGAGGCAATGAGCAGTTCTTC
d_gene: -; v_gene: TRBV2; abundance: many; j_gene: TRBJ2-3; CDR3aa: CASKGTTRISTDTQYF; CDR3nt: TGTGCCAGCAAGGGGACAACGCGAATTAGCACAGATACGCAGTATTTT
d_gene: -; v_gene: TRBV7-2; abundance: many; j_gene: TRBJ1-3; CDR3aa: CASSLGWGGVDRNTIYF; CDR3nt: TGTGCCAGCAGCTTAGGGTGGGGAGGGGTTGATCGAAACACCATATATTTT
d_gene: -; v_gene: TRBV5-6; abundance: -; j_gene: TRBJ2-2; CDR3aa: CASSLSISGLYTGELFF; CDR3nt: TGTGCCAGCAGCTTATCAATATCAGGATTATACACCGGGGAGCTGTTTTTT
d_gene: -; v_gene: TRBV19; abundance: few; j_gene: TRBJ2-7; CDR3aa: CASSVGAGTRTYEQYF; CDR3nt: TGTGCCAGTAGTGTTGGAGCGGGGACACGCACCTACGAGCAGTACTTC